One and the same sample provided the 3 T cell receptor beta chains below, sequenced in a study of cytomegalovirus exposure and HLA in healthy donors. 60 Vbeta and 13 Jbeta primers were used in PCR. TCRdb's copy holds only in-frame clones and misses some; the assay was immunoSEQ multiplex PCR. This repertoire shows about 98,000 clones, 80% to 85% found once; its top ten account for about 1.5%. The material sequenced was PBMCs. These TCRs come from a man aged 35 to 55 in good health and CMV-seronegative.

The chain links TRBV6-5 to TRBJ2-1; 8 nucleotides agree with TRBD2. V shed 4 bases, J shed 4 bases, and the junction held 9 bases outside the gene matches. Germline loops: CDR1 MNHEY, CDR2 SVGAGI. The CDR3 runs 16 residues. The CDR3 DNA follows: TGTGCCAGCAGTTTGCTTTTTAGCGGGGATTACAATGAGCAGTTCTTC. Protein sequence: CASSLLFSGDYNEQFF.

This clone was observed once. CDR3: CASSGGSSPLHF. The CDR3 region has the DNA TGTGCCAGCAGTGGCGGATCCTCACCCCTCCACTTT. This sequence joins TRBV2 and TRBJ1-6; D not certain. Germline V gene sequence: CDR1 SNHLY, CDR2 FYNNEI. V was pared by 4 bases and J by 10 bases, with 8 bases between. This CDR3 region has 12 residues.

The chain combines TRBV18 with TRBJ1-5; TRBD1 agrees at 9 bases. CDR3 length: 16 residues. V trimming: 1 base; J trimming: 6 bases; junction bases outside the gene matches: 7. The germline gives CDR1 KGHSH, CDR2 LQKENI. The CDR3 DNA sequence: TGTGCCAGCTCACCACTCCGGGACAGGGCTTCTCAGCCCCAGCATTTT. Protein sequence: CASSPLRDRASQPQHF.